The 11 T cell receptor beta chains given below trace back to one sample, sequenced in a study of tumor and adjacent non-tumor tissue in lung cancer. Three rounds of nested PCR, following a modified ARM-PCR protocol, produced the TCRbeta library. TCRdb reanalysed the multiplex PCR reads using MiXCR and keeps one entry per CDR3 protein. The sample contains 100,000 or so distinct CDR3 sequences, 50% to 70% of which appear only once. This sample's RNA came from whole unsorted tissue. Distant lung tissue was collected more than 3 cm away from the tumor edge. Sequencing was carried out using distant non-tumor lung tissue. The receptors derive from a man younger than 40 with non-small cell lung cancer.

The chain is built from TRBV6-1 and TRBJ2-7; D could derive from TRBD1 or TRBD2 (5 bases each). The CDR3 loop spans 12 amino acids. Per the germline V gene, CDR1 is MNHNS and CDR2 is SASEGT. CDR3 amino acids: CTTRADRPEQYF. CDR3 nucleotides: TGTACCACTAGGGCTGACAGACCCGAGCAGTACTTC.

The V and J genes are TRBV24-1 and TRBJ2-3; D remains unclear. Trimming cost V 2 bases and J 1 base, with 12 bases left between them. Germline loops: CDR1 KGHDR, CDR2 SFDVKD. The CDR3 covers 16 residues. The CDR3 nucleotides are TGTGCCACCAGTGATTACGGCCCCGTGGGCACAGATACGCAGTATTTT. This gives the protein CATSDYGPVGTDTQYF.

About this clonotype itself: No conserved phenylalanine or tryptophan is present at the end of the CDR3, so a read error is the likely explanation. The chain uses TRBV6-6 and TRBJ2-1; 7 nucleotides line up with TRBD2. From germline, CDR1 is MNHNY and CDR2 SVGAGI (reference sequence). The CDR3 sequence is 17 residues long. V lost 4 bases and J lost 7; bases outside the gene matches: 16. CDR3 in amino acids: CASSSSLTSWIYNEQFY. The DNA of the CDR3 is TGTGCCAGCAGTTCCTCTTTGACTAGCTGGATATATAATGAGCAGTTCTAC.

About this clonotype: One junction end disagrees with the germline gene, perhaps due to a read error. The rearrangement links TRBV6-8 to TRBJ1-1; D remains ambiguous. This CDR3 region has 13 residues. CDR1 is MNHGY and CDR2 is SAAAGT in the germline V gene. In DNA form, the CDR3 reads TGTGCCGGCAGTTTTGGGTTGGTGGCTAAAGCTTTCTTT. Translating it yields CAGSFGLVAKAFF.

This clonotype was observed many times. CDR3 DNA: TGTGCCACCAGTGATTTGGGGGACACTGAAGCTTTCTTT. This translates into CATSDLGDTEAFF. The chain couples TRBV24-1 to TRBJ1-1; D is undetermined. This CDR3 contains 13 residues. In germline, CDR1 is KGHDR, CDR2 SFDVKD. V lost 0 bases and J lost 3, with 4 bases in between.

V is TRBV12-5 and J is TRBJ2-1; 9 bases map to TRBD1. CDR3 length equals 15 residues. Germline V gives CDR1 LGHNT, CDR2 FRNRAP. The ends lost 2 bases at V and 4 bases at J; junction bases unmatched: 3. The CDR3 nucleotides read TGTGCTAGTGGTTTGTCGGGACAGGGTTACAATGAGCAGTTCTTC. This codes for CASGLSGQGYNEQFF.

Regarding this clonotype: The conserved final phenylalanine or tryptophan is absent from the CDR3, which likely points to a read error. The rearrangement uses TRBV11-2 and TRBJ2-2; 7 bases fit TRBD2. V lost 0 bases, J lost 7 bases, and 8 bases stayed unmatched. This CDR3 contains 16 residues. Germline assignment: CDR1 SGHAT and CDR2 FQNNGV. CDR3 bases: TGTGCCAGCAGCTTAGAACTAGCGAGAGAAATCGGGGAGCTGTTTTAT. Translating it yields CASSLELAREIGELFY.

Only a few counts were recorded for this clonotype. V and J are TRBV11-3 and TRBJ2-2; 8 positions match TRBD1. The CDR3 extends over 18 amino acids. With 4 bases clipped from V and 0 bases from J, the junction kept 10 bases outside the gene matches. Germline V gene lookup returns CDR1 SGHNT and CDR2 YENEEA. The CDR3 DNA follows: TGTGCCAGCAGCTCCTCCCCGGGACAGGCCCCGAACACCGGGGAGCTGTTTTTT. It is translated as CASSSSPGQAPNTGELFF.

A word on this clonotype: One junction end disagrees with the germline gene, perhaps due to a read error. The chain couples TRBV12-3 or TRBV12-4 to TRBJ2-5, with D uncertain. This CDR3 has 14 residues. CDR3 sequence: CANSLPESQETQCF. CDR3 DNA: TGTGCTAACAGTTTACCGGAGTCCCAAGAGACCCAGTGCTTC.

V gene TRBV6-6 combines with J gene TRBJ2-7, with 7 bases aligning to TRBD1. V lost 7 bases and J lost 6; bases outside the gene matches: 15. The CDR3 loop spans 15 amino acids. Per germline, CDR1 MNHNY and CDR2 SVGAGI (reference sequence). This CDR3 reads CASNPSEIGGLEQYF. In DNA, the CDR3 is TGTGCCAGCAACCCCTCCGAGATAGGGGGCCTCGAGCAGTACTTC.

This clonotype showed up many times. The chain recombines TRBV20-1 with TRBJ2-2; D ambiguous. V was cut by 3 bases and J by 8 bases, with 10 bases left in between. CDR1 DFQATT and CDR2 SNEGSKA come from the germline V gene (reference sequence). This CDR3 comprises 12 residues. The CDR3 DNA is TGCAGTGCTAGGGACGCCGGAGGGGAGCTGTTTTTT. This sequence encodes CSARDAGGELFF.